This T cell receptor beta chain was profiled in a study of blood T cell repertoires in COVID-19. Study-wide background: From the United States, Italy and Spain came samples of acute and convalescent COVID-19. T cells, B-cell-depleted T cells, or PBMCs supplied cDNA or gDNA.

Methods used by the authors: By means of reference gene primer amplification, nucleated cell counts were estimated. The data were produced by immunoSEQ multiplex PCR, yet TCRdb's version contains in-frame clones alone and is incomplete. That table gives V, J and clone size, and the DNA gave D and trimming. The repertoire consists of 100,000 or so clones, with around 84% occurring once and the leading ten covering about 16%. Trimming removed 4 bases from V and 8 bases from J; junction bases left unmatched: 7. The germline V gene has CDR1 SQVTM and CDR2 ANQGSEA. This CDR3 comprises 12 residues. This chain links TRBV29-1 with TRBJ1-1; TRBD1 matches at 7 bases. The TCR originated in a woman of 80 years or more with acute or convalescent COVID-19. The sequenced sample consisted of peripheral blood. The CDR3 loop is CSVGTGGREAFF. CDR3 DNA: TGCAGCGTTGGGACAGGTGGGCGCGAAGCTTTCTTT. The whole variable domain, filled in from reference TRBV29-1 and TRBJ1-1, reads SAVISQKPSRDICQRGTSLTIQCQVDSQVTMMFWYRQQPGQSLTLIATANQGSEATYESGFVIDKFPISRPNLTFSTLTVSNMSPEDSSIYLCSVGTGGREAFFGQGTRLTVV.